What follows are 16 T cell receptor beta chains derived from one specimen sequenced in a study of T cells in localized non-small cell lung cancer. Libraries were prepared by immunoSEQ multiplex PCR; TCRdb keeps only in-frame clonotypes and omits some of them. The repertoire holds some 40,000 clones, around 94% seen once, with about 6.6% in the top ten. The sequencing here drew on peripheral blood, taken before any cancer treatment. These receptors all come from a female donor older than 55 with stage I lung adenocarcinoma.

V and J are TRBV19 and TRBJ1-6, with unresolved D. Germline CDR1 LNHDA, CDR2 SQIVND (reference sequence). The CDR3 is 12 amino acids. Trimming took 5 bases from V and 9 from J, leaving 8 bases between them. Here the CDR3 DNA reads TGTGCCAGTAGTGTCGCACTTTCACCCCTCCACTTT. Translation: CASSVALSPLHF.

This chain uses TRBV9 with TRBJ2-2, with 7 bases lining up with TRBD1. Germline V gene lookup returns CDR1 SGDLS and CDR2 YYNGEE. V lost 2 bases, J lost 3 bases, and 10 bases stayed unmatched. This CDR3 is 17 amino acids long. The CDR3 reads CASSVQPTGLDTGELFF. Here the CDR3 DNA reads TGTGCCAGCAGCGTTCAACCGACAGGGTTGGACACCGGGGAGCTGTTTTTT.

The count of this clone is one. This rearrangement joins TRBV6-1 to TRBJ2-7, with D possibly called TRBD1 or TRBD2 (5 bases each). CDR3 length equals 17 residues. CDR1 and CDR2 (germline): MNHNS, SASEGT. The V end lost 4 bases, the J end lost 3 bases, and 22 bases lay between the germline ends. The CDR3: CASSVGPTHLKGYEQYF. Here the CDR3 DNA reads TGTGCCAGCAGTGTGGGACCTACTCACCTTAAAGGCTACGAGCAGTACTTC.

The CDR3 bases are TGTGCCAGCAGCTTAGCTTGGGGCATGAACACTGAAGCTTTCTTT. Translated: CASSLAWGMNTEAFF. The V gene is TRBV13, the J gene TRBJ1-1; possible D gene TRBD1, 5 bases. From germline, CDR1 is PRHDT and CDR2 FYEKMQ (reference sequence). This CDR3 has 15 residues. With 1 base removed from V and 0 bases from J, the gap between germline ends came to 9 bases.

The sample holds one count of this clone. The chain employs TRBV5-1 and TRBJ1-1, with TRBD1 as a possible D gene (6 bases). V was cut by 1 base and J by 5 bases, with 15 bases left in between. The CDR3 sequence is 15 residues long. Germline CDR1 is SGHRS and CDR2 is YFSETQ. CDR3 sequence reads: CASSLRVRGETEAFF. In nucleotides, the CDR3 is TGCGCCAGCAGCTTGAGAGTCAGGGGAGAGACTGAAGCTTTCTTT.

The V call is TRBV7-3, the J call TRBJ2-1; 10 bases are a match to TRBD1. Germline V gene sequence: CDR1 SGHTA, CDR2 FQGTGA. Trimming at V came to 1 base and at J to 3 bases, leaving 9 bases not matched to a gene. This CDR3 has 18 amino acids. CDR3 loop: CASSLRGRTGGYYNEQFF. The CDR3, as DNA: TGTGCCAGCAGCTTAAGGGGTCGGACAGGGGGATACTACAATGAGCAGTTCTTC.

This rearrangement joins TRBV7-9 to TRBJ1-2; D may be TRBD1 (5 bases). The germline CDR1 and CDR2 sequences are SEHNR and FQNEAQ (reference sequence). V shed 5 bases and J shed 8 bases, with 12 bases lying between them. This CDR3 spans 12 amino acids. The CDR3 region has the DNA TGTGCCAGCAGCCCTGGACAAGAGGGCTACACCTTC. This sequence encodes CASSPGQEGYTF.

V and J are TRBV19 and TRBJ1-2; 11 bases are a match to TRBD1. The CDR3 length is 13 residues. V lost 8 bases to trimming and J lost 8 bases; unmatched junction nucleotides: 7. Per germline, CDR1 LNHDA and CDR2 SQIVND (reference sequence). The CDR3 bases are TGTGCCAGTTGGGACAGGGGGTTCGAGGGCTACACCTTC. This gives the protein CASWDRGFEGYTF.

V is TRBV5-1 and J is TRBJ2-1; D possibly corresponds to TRBD2 (6 bases). The CDR3 contains 14 residues. Trimming pared 0 bases from V and 7 bases from J, leaving 11 bases between. The germline gives CDR1 SGHRS, CDR2 YFSETQ. The CDR3 reads CASSLGLAPNEQFF. In nucleotides, the CDR3 is TGCGCCAGCAGCTTGGGTCTAGCGCCAAATGAGCAGTTCTTC.

This sequence joins TRBV5-6 and TRBJ1-2; unclear D gene. Germline values: CDR1 SGHDT, CDR2 YYEEEE. The V gene lost 2 bases and the J gene lost 2 bases, with 16 bases spanning the gap. This CDR3 region has 16 residues. The CDR3 spells CASSLGKAWTNYGYTF. The CDR3 DNA reads as TGTGCCAGCAGCTTAGGGAAGGCATGGACGAACTATGGCTACACCTTC. Full variable domain (remainder filled in from reference TRBV5-6 and TRBJ1-2): DAGVTQSPTHLIKTRGQQVTLRCSPKSGHDTVSWYQQALGQGPQFIFQYYEEEERQRGNFPDRFSGHQFPNYSSELNVNALLLGDSALYLCASSLGKAWTNYGYTFGSGTRLTVV.

This rearrangement joins TRBV4-1 to TRBJ1-5; TRBD1 aligns across 9 bases. Germline CDR1 reads MGHRA; CDR2 reads YSYEKL. With V trimmed by 2 bases and J by 4 bases, 3 bases remained unmatched. CDR3 length: 15 residues. The CDR3 is CASSQPDRGNQPQHF. The CDR3 bases are TGCGCCAGCAGCCAACCCGACAGGGGGAATCAGCCCCAGCATTTT.

CDR3 sequence reads: CASSSEGGGNQPQHF. The CDR3 region has the DNA TGTGCCAGCAGTTCCGAGGGTGGGGGCAATCAGCCCCAGCATTTT. The chain is built from TRBV6-6 and TRBJ1-5; D unclear. The V end lost 4 bases, the J end lost 2 bases, and 12 bases lay between the germline ends. CDR1 MNHNY and CDR2 SVGAGI come from the germline V gene (reference sequence). The CDR3 contains 15 residues.

The V call is TRBV2, the J call TRBJ1-1; no firm D call. The CDR3 is made up of 15 amino acids. Germline V gives CDR1 SNHLY, CDR2 FYNNEI. V dropped 3 bases and J dropped 8 bases, with 19 bases sitting between them. CDR3 amino acids: CASSESRVSTSEAFF. DNA of the CDR3: TGTGCCAGCAGTGAGTCCCGTGTCTCCACCTCCGAAGCTTTCTTT.

The chain links TRBV2 to TRBJ1-4, with D uncertain. V gave up 7 bases and J gave up 8 bases, with 11 bases separating them. The CDR3 length is 12 residues. From germline, CDR1 is SNHLY and CDR2 FYNNEI. The CDR3, as DNA: TGTGCCAGCAAGGCTTTGAGGGAAAAACTGTTTTTT. Translated, it gives CASKALREKLFF.

This chain joins TRBV6-6 and TRBJ2-3; 9 bases map to TRBD2. The CDR3 length is 15 residues. J was trimmed by 4 bases and V by 6 bases; bases with no gene match: 8. Germline CDR1 and CDR2: MNHNY and SVGAGI (reference sequence). The CDR3 DNA reads TGTGCCAGCAGCTCTCTGGGCGGGGGGGCAGATACGCAGTATTTT. It encodes CASSSLGGGADTQYF.

The chain has TRBV10-3 and TRBJ1-1, with D perhaps TRBD1 (5 bases). V lost 7 bases and J lost 1, with 13 bases in between. Germline CDR1 reads ENHRY; CDR2 reads SYGVKD. This CDR3 region has 14 residues. In nucleotides, the CDR3 is TGTGCCATCAAGGACGGGGGAGAGAACACTGAAGCTTTCTTT. This gives the protein CAIKDGGENTEAFF.